These T cell receptor beta chains were read from a single sample in a study of Graves' ophthalmopathy and Graves' hyperthyroidism. Each CDR3 protein gets one entry after TCRdb re-called the multiplex PCR reads with MiXCR. This table has 210,000 or so distinct CDR3 sequences, roughly 27% appearing once. Sequencing input: peripheral blood. Receptors were obtained from a man between 50 and 59 years old with Graves' ophthalmopathy. Both conserved end residues are part of each CDR3. The order of the fields is D gene, clone size, J gene, V gene, CDR3 DNA, CDR3 protein. D genes are given only for firm matches. Some rows mark clone size as missing; the rest say once, few, many or name a class of expanded clone.

>TRBD2|many|TRBJ2-4|TRBV19
TGTGCCAGTAGCGGGAGGGAAGAAAACATTCAGTACTTC
CASSGREENIQYF
>-|-|TRBJ1-1|TRBV6-5
TGTGCCAGCAGTTACGGAGCTGGTGCTGAAGCTTTCTTT
CASSYGAGAEAFF
>-|-|TRBJ1-5|TRBV24-1
TGTGCCACCAGTGATCTCGGGAAAAATCAGCCCCAGCATTTT
CATSDLGKNQPQHF
>TRBD2|few|TRBJ2-5|TRBV12-3/TRBV12-4
TGTGCCAGCAGTGCACAAGCGGGAGGGAAAGAGACCCAGTACTTC
CASSAQAGGKETQYF
>-|many|TRBJ1-5|TRBV30
TGTGCCTGGAGTGTACAGGGACTCGGCAATCAGCCCCAGCATTTT
CAWSVQGLGNQPQHF
>-|many|TRBJ2-5|TRBV30
TGTGCCTGGAGTGTCGGAGAGACCCAGTACTTC
CAWSVGETQYF
>-|many|TRBJ2-3|TRBV6-2/TRBV6-3
TGTGCCAGCAGTTACAGGGCAATAGGACCAGATACGCAGTATTTT
CASSYRAIGPDTQYF
>-|-|TRBJ2-2|TRBV12-5
TGTGCTAGTGGTCGAAGCGGGGAGCTGTTTTTT
CASGRSGELFF
>-|many|TRBJ1-1|TRBV5-1
TGCGCCAGCAGCTTGGCGCAGGGGAACACTGAAGCTTTCTTT
CASSLAQGNTEAFF
>-|many|TRBJ2-5|TRBV2
TGTGCCAGCAGTGTGAGCGTGCAAGAGACCCAGTACTTC
CASSVSVQETQYF
>TRBD2|many|TRBJ2-7|TRBV7-2
TGTGCCAGCAGCCCGGGACTAGCGGGAGGCCCCTACGAGCAGTACTTC
CASSPGLAGGPYEQYF
>-|many|TRBJ1-2|TRBV9
TGTGCCAGCAGCGTAGGGGGGTATGGCTACACCTTC
CASSVGGYGYTF
>TRBD1|many|TRBJ2-7|TRBV6-5
TGTGCCAGCAGTTACCTGGACAGGGCCTACGAGCAGTACTTC
CASSYLDRAYEQYF
>-|many|TRBJ2-7|TRBV20-1
TGCAGTGCCACCCACCTCCGGGAGCAGTACTTC
CSATHLREQYF
>-|-|TRBJ1-2|TRBV28
TGTGCCAGCAGTTTTTCTGGAGTCTATGGCTACACCTTC
CASSFSGVYGYTF
>-|many|TRBJ1-2|TRBV6-2/TRBV6-3
TGTGCCAGCAGTTCGCCCGGCGATGGCTACACCTTC
CASSSPGDGYTF
>TRBD2|many|TRBJ2-2|TRBV12-3/TRBV12-4
TGTGCCAGCAGACCGCCGGGACTAGCGGGAGAGGTCGGGGAGCTGTTTTTT
CASRPPGLAGEVGELFF
>-|many|TRBJ1-2|TRBV19
TGTGCCAGTAGTATTCGCAGGGAGGATGGCTACACCTTC
CASSIRREDGYTF
>TRBD1|many|TRBJ2-7|TRBV2
TGTGCCAGCAGATCGGGACAGTCCTACGAGCAGTACTTC
CASRSGQSYEQYF
>-|-|TRBJ2-5|TRBV2
TGTGCCAGCAGTGATTTCCGGGGTGAGGGGGAGACCCAGTACTTC
CASSDFRGEGETQYF
>-|many|TRBJ2-4|TRBV20-1
TGCAGTGCCCCAAGGGGGGGAGCCCAAAACCTTCAGTACTTC
CSAPRGGAQNLQYF
>TRBD1|many|TRBJ1-2|TRBV7-2
TGTGCCAGCAGAGGACAGGGGGCTAACTATGGCTACACCTTC
CASRGQGANYGYTF
>-|-|TRBJ2-5|TRBV13
TGTGCCAGCAGCTCGCACAGTCTGCAGGAGACCCAGTACTTC
CASSSHSLQETQYF
>TRBD1|-|TRBJ1-2|TRBV28
TGTGCCAGCAGTCTGGGACAGGCGTTCGGCTACACCTTC
CASSLGQAFGYTF
>TRBD2|many|TRBJ2-7|TRBV11-2
TGTGCCAGCAGCTTGACTAGCGGGAGTCACGAGCAGTACTTC
CASSLTSGSHEQYF
>TRBD1|many|TRBJ2-7|TRBV15
TGTGCCACCAGCAGAGACCCCGGACAGGGGGCTCGCGAGCAGTACTTC
CATSRDPGQGAREQYF
>-|-|TRBJ1-6|TRBV6-1
TGTGCCAGCAGTCCAACAGAGCCGCTCTCACCCCTCCACTTT
CASSPTEPLSPLHF
>-|-|TRBJ1-5|TRBV11-3
TGTGCCAGCAGCGAAGGGAGATTACAGCCCCAGCATTTT
CASSEGRLQPQHF
>-|many|TRBJ2-7|TRBV6-1
TGTGCCAGCAGTGAAGTAAGCCAACTCTACGAGCAGTACTTC
CASSEVSQLYEQYF
>-|-|TRBJ1-1|TRBV29-1
TGCAGCGCCCCATCCACAGGGAACACTGAAGCTTTCTTT
CSAPSTGNTEAFF
>TRBD1|few|TRBJ1-6|TRBV12-3/TRBV12-4
TGTGCCAGCAGTTCCCGGACAGGGGGCGATTCACCCCTCCACTTT
CASSSRTGGDSPLHF
>-|many|TRBJ1-5|TRBV6-2/TRBV6-3
TGTGCCAGCAGTCTCGACAGACCCAATCAGCCCCAGCATTTT
CASSLDRPNQPQHF
>TRBD1|many|TRBJ1-1|TRBV5-1
TGCGCCAGCAGCCCGGGACAGGGTCTGAACACTGAAGCTTTCTTT
CASSPGQGLNTEAFF
>-|-|TRBJ2-5|TRBV10-3
TGTGCCATCAGGGGACGCCCACAAGAGACCCAGTACTTC
CAIRGRPQETQYF
>-|many|TRBJ1-2|TRBV2
TGTGCCAGCATTCGGGACAATGGTTATGGCTACACCTTC
CASIRDNGYGYTF
>-|-|TRBJ1-1|TRBV29-1
TGCAGCGTCGACAGGCTGAACACTGAAGCTTTCTTT
CSVDRLNTEAFF
>-|-|TRBJ1-1|TRBV28
TGTGCCAGCAGTCGGACTCAAATGAACACTGAAGCTTTCTTT
CASSRTQMNTEAFF
>TRBD2|many|TRBJ2-3|TRBV28
TGTGCCAGCAGCCCAAGCCTCGGGAGGAAGGATACGCAGTATTTT
CASSPSLGRKDTQYF
>TRBD2|many|TRBJ2-2|TRBV6-5
TGTGCCAGCAGTTACTCGGGGGGGGTCGGGGAGCTGTTTTTT
CASSYSGGVGELFF
>TRBD1|-|TRBJ2-2|TRBV12-3/TRBV12-4
TGTGCCAGCAGTTTACAGGGGGCGCTGAGAGGGGAGCTGTTTTTT
CASSLQGALRGELFF
>TRBD1|medium-sized|TRBJ2-5|TRBV7-9
TGTGCCAGCAGCTTACCCGCGACAGGGTTCGAGACCCAGTACTTC
CASSLPATGFETQYF
>-|-|TRBJ1-2|TRBV27
TGTGCCAGCAGTTCCGCCGAGACGGGAGATAACTATGGCTACACCTTC
CASSSAETGDNYGYTF
>-|many|TRBJ2-7|TRBV5-1
TGCGCCAGCAGCTCTGTGCCCGAGCTTCCCTACGAGCAGTACTTC
CASSSVPELPYEQYF
>-|many|TRBJ1-2|TRBV7-9
TGTGCCAGCAGCTTAGAAGTGACGCGGTATGGCTACACCTTC
CASSLEVTRYGYTF
>-|many|TRBJ1-6|TRBV7-9
TGTGCCAGCAGCTTTTGGGAGGATAATTCACCCCTCCACTTT
CASSFWEDNSPLHF
>-|many|TRBJ2-2|TRBV7-3
TGTGCCAGCAGCTTATTGAGTGGGACCGGGGAGCTGTTTTTT
CASSLLSGTGELFF
>TRBD2|many|TRBJ2-7|TRBV11-1
TGTGCCAGCAGCCGGGGACTAACCTACGAGCAGTACTTC
CASSRGLTYEQYF